Listed below are T cell receptor beta chains from one sample, sequenced in a study of cytomegalovirus exposure and HLA in healthy donors. Sequencing used immunoSEQ multiplex PCR; TCRdb keeps in-frame clones, though not all of them. The repertoire has fewer than 250,000 clones, over 65% of them found once; the top ten carry 0.63%. Sequenced sample: PBMCs. The receptors originated from a man in his late teens or twenties in good health and CMV-seronegative. Both conserved end residues are part of each CDR3. A D gene is named only where the DNA matches it firmly. Only some rows state a clone size, as once, few, many or a class for expanded clones.

j_gene	d_gene	abundance	v_gene	CDR3nt	CDR3aa
TRBJ1-1	-	-	TRBV18	TGTGCCAGCTCCCACATCGAACAGGGTATGAACACTGAAGCTTTCTTT	CASSHIEQGMNTEAFF
TRBJ2-1	-	few	TRBV7-9	TGTGCCAGCAGCCAACCGGGCAGCGGGCAACGTTGGTTCTTC	CASSQPGSGQRWFF
TRBJ1-2	-	-	TRBV28	TGTGCCAGCAGTTTAATTGACCAGGGCTATGGCTACACCTTC	CASSLIDQGYGYTF
TRBJ2-7	-	-	TRBV5-4	TGTGCCAGCAGCTTGGACTGGGGGAGGCCGACCTACGAGCAGTACTTC	CASSLDWGRPTYEQYF
TRBJ1-1	-	-	TRBV7-9	TGTGCCAGCAGCCCACTTGTGAACACTGAAGCTTTCTTT	CASSPLVNTEAFF
TRBJ2-7	TRBD2	once	TRBV6-1	TGTGCCAGCAGAACTAGCGGGATGTACGAGCAGTACTTC	CASRTSGMYEQYF
TRBJ2-7	TRBD2	-	TRBV25-1	TGTGCCAGCAGTGCTCTAGCGGTTGGCGAGCAGTACTTC	CASSALAVGEQYF
TRBJ1-5	TRBD1	-	TRBV18	TGTGCCAGCTCACCTGGACAGGCAAATCAGCCCCAGCATTTT	CASSPGQANQPQHF
TRBJ2-7	-	-	TRBV18	TGTGCCAGCTCACCGGGAGTCTCCTACGAGCAGTACTTC	CASSPGVSYEQYF
TRBJ1-2	-	-	TRBV30	TGTGCCTGGAGCCCTCAGGGGAACTATGGCTACACCTTC	CAWSPQGNYGYTF
TRBJ2-2	-	-	TRBV29-1	TGCAGCGTTGGACCCCGGGACTTGCGTAGGGGGGAGCTGTTTTTT	CSVGPRDLRRGELFF
TRBJ2-6	-	-	TRBV28	TGTGCCAGCAGTTTTCCCCCCCACAGCTCTGGGGCCAACGTCCTGACTTTC	CASSFPPHSSGANVLTF
TRBJ1-5	-	-	TRBV6-6	TGTGCCAGCAGTTACTGGGTAGGGGCCAATCAGCCCCAGCATTTT	CASSYWVGANQPQHF
TRBJ1-4	TRBD1	-	TRBV7-9	TGTGCCAGCACGGATGGGACAGACGAAAAACTGTTTTTT	CASTDGTDEKLFF
TRBJ2-4	-	-	TRBV27	TGTGCCAGCAGTTTCTTTAGTGGAGCCAAAAACATTCAGTACTTC	CASSFFSGAKNIQYF
TRBJ2-1	TRBD2	-	TRBV10-1	TGCGCCAGCAGTCCTAGCGGGAGAGAGTGGAATGAGCAGTTCTTC	CASSPSGREWNEQFF
TRBJ2-1	-	-	TRBV30	TGTGCCTGGAGTGTAAATCCCGATGAGCAGTTCTTC	CAWSVNPDEQFF
TRBJ1-1	-	-	TRBV7-3	TGTGCCAGCAGCTTAAGGACAAACACTGAAGCTTTCTTT	CASSLRTNTEAFF
TRBJ1-5	-	-	TRBV27	TGTGCCAGCAGTTTGGGAGGGAGCAATCAGCCCCAGCATTTT	CASSLGGSNQPQHF
TRBJ1-1	-	few	TRBV10-2	TGCGCCAGCAGTGACGGTTTGAACACTGAAGCTTTCTTT	CASSDGLNTEAFF
TRBJ1-1	-	-	TRBV9	TGTGCCAGCAGCGTAAGGAGCGTTAACACTGAAGCTTTCTTT	CASSVRSVNTEAFF
TRBJ2-1	-	once	TRBV7-7	TGTGCTAGCAGCTTAGAAGAGAGTCCACCCTACAATGAGCAGTTCTTC	CASSLEESPPYNEQFF
TRBJ2-1	-	-	TRBV19	TGTGCCACCTTGGGGGACTCCAATGAGCAGTTCTTC	CATLGDSNEQFF
TRBJ2-3	TRBD2	-	TRBV5-1	TGCGCCAGCAACCCGGGGCCCAGCGGGAGAAGCACAGATACGCAGTATTTT	CASNPGPSGRSTDTQYF
TRBJ2-1	-	-	TRBV6-5	TGTGCCAGCACCGATCTAGGGGGGGGAAATGAGCAGTTCTTC	CASTDLGGGNEQFF
TRBJ2-3	-	-	TRBV4-2	TGTGCCAGCAGCCAAGCAGGCCTAGCGAGCACAGATACGCAGTATTTT	CASSQAGLASTDTQYF
TRBJ1-5	-	-	TRBV9	TGTGCCAGCAGCGTAGAGGGACAACAGCCCCAGCATTTT	CASSVEGQQPQHF
TRBJ1-4	-	-	TRBV7-9	TGTGCCAGCAGCCACTACGGTCTAGGGGCTAATGAAAAACTGTTTTTT	CASSHYGLGANEKLFF
TRBJ1-5	TRBD1	-	TRBV28	TGTGCCAGCAGTTTAGACAGGGGTACCCAGCATTTT	CASSLDRGTQHF
TRBJ2-3	TRBD2	-	TRBV5-1	TGCGCCAGCAGCTTGGGACTAGCGGGAGGGCCTGGGGCAGATACGCAGTATTTT	CASSLGLAGGPGADTQYF
TRBJ2-6	-	-	TRBV27	TGTGCCAGCAGTTTAAGGGGCGGAGGGGCCAACGTCCTGACTTTC	CASSLRGGGANVLTF
TRBJ2-7	-	few	TRBV12-5	TGTGCTAGTGGTTCTAATTACGGGGGATACGAGCAGTACTTC	CASGSNYGGYEQYF
TRBJ2-7	TRBD1	few	TRBV5-1	TGCGCCAGCAAAATCAACGCCGGGACAGGGGATTCCTACGAGCAGTACTTC	CASKINAGTGDSYEQYF
TRBJ2-1	-	-	TRBV30	TGTGCCTGGAGTGTTGGGACTTGGGGATTGGAGCAGTTCTTC	CAWSVGTWGLEQFF
TRBJ2-7	TRBD1	-	TRBV19	TGTGCCAGTAGTATTATGCCCGGGACAGGGTCCGACGAGCAGTACTTC	CASSIMPGTGSDEQYF
TRBJ2-7	TRBD2	-	TRBV10-3	TGTGCCATCAGTGATCCCGGGACTAGTTCGTACGAGCAGTACTTC	CAISDPGTSSYEQYF
TRBJ2-5	-	few	TRBV18	TGTGCCAGCTCCCCGGACAAGGCTGGGTGGCGGGAGACCCAGTACTTC	CASSPDKAGWRETQYF
TRBJ2-7	-	few	TRBV5-1	TGCGCCAGCAGCCCCCGCGGTGGATACGAGCAGTACTTC	CASSPRGGYEQYF
TRBJ1-3	-	-	TRBV7-8	TGTGCCAGCAGCTCAGCTGGAAACACCATATATTTT	CASSSAGNTIYF
TRBJ1-4	TRBD1	-	TRBV15	TGTGCCACCAGCAGAGATGGGACAGGGGGTCCTACCGAAAAACTGTTTTTT	CATSRDGTGGPTEKLFF
TRBJ1-6	-	-	TRBV30	TGTGCCTGGAGTGTAGCCCGGGGTGGAATTGGGGATTCACCCCTCCACTTT	CAWSVARGGIGDSPLHF
TRBJ2-5	-	-	TRBV5-6	TGTGCCAGCAGCTTGGGGGGAGGAGAGACCCAGTACTTC	CASSLGGGETQYF
TRBJ2-7	TRBD2	-	TRBV19	TGTGCCAGTAGTGGCCCGGGAGGAGGCGTAATCGAGCAGTACTTC	CASSGPGGGVIEQYF
TRBJ2-5	TRBD1	-	TRBV9	TGTGCCAGCAGCAATCTGGGGGCAGGGGGAGAGACCCAGTACTTC	CASSNLGAGGETQYF
TRBJ1-1	-	-	TRBV6-5	TGTGCCAGCAGTTACTCCTCGGTTCGGTCTCGCGAAGCTTTCTTT	CASSYSSVRSREAFF
TRBJ2-3	-	-	TRBV7-6	TGTGCCAGCAGCTTAGCGGCCCCAGATACGCAGTATTTT	CASSLAAPDTQYF
TRBJ1-5	-	-	TRBV30	TGTGCCTGGAGTTTTTCAGACTCGGGGGGCAATCAGCCCCAGCATTTT	CAWSFSDSGGNQPQHF
TRBJ1-2	-	-	TRBV28	TGTGCCAGCAGTCCTCTCGGGGGGGGGTATGGCTACACCTTC	CASSPLGGGYGYTF
TRBJ2-7	TRBD1	-	TRBV10-1	TGCGCCAGCAGTGTAGCCGGGACAGGGGATTACGAGCAGTACTTC	CASSVAGTGDYEQYF
TRBJ2-7	TRBD2	-	TRBV15	TGTGCCACCAGCAGAGGGGGACTACTAGCGGGAGGTGACGACGAACAGTACTTC	CATSRGGLLAGGDDEQYF
TRBJ2-2	-	-	TRBV27	TGTGCCAGCAGTTGGGGGGAGAACACCGGGGAGCTGTTTTTT	CASSWGENTGELFF
TRBJ2-5	TRBD2	-	TRBV7-9	TGTGCCAGCGCCAACGTGGCAGGGGGTCAACTAGCGGGGCAAGAGACCCAGTACTTC	CASANVAGGQLAGQETQYF
TRBJ2-1	TRBD2	-	TRBV6-1	TGTGCCAGCAGTGAAGCAACTAGCGGGTACAATGAGCAGTTCTTC	CASSEATSGYNEQFF
TRBJ2-7	TRBD1	few	TRBV20-1	TGCAGTGCTAGAGACAGGGGGGAGCAGTACTTC	CSARDRGEQYF
TRBJ2-3	TRBD1	-	TRBV5-1	TGCGCCAGCAGCCAGGGACAGGGTGGTGGAGATACGCAGTATTTT	CASSQGQGGGDTQYF